Detailed here is one T cell receptor (beta chain). Its antigen is not identified. The same CDR3 arises from other DNA sequences in this sample as well. Germline CDR1 SEHNR, CDR2 FQNEAQ (reference sequence). Trimming at V came to 8 bases and at J to 2 bases, leaving 3 bases not matched to a gene. The CDR3 runs 14 residues. Clones were read by immunoSEQ multiplex PCR, and TCRdb kept only the in-frame ones, dropping some. The data contain 650,000 to 700,000 clones, roughly 88% of them singletons. The data derive from a study of shared clonotypes between healthy human individuals. Caucasian adults living in Nashville, Tennessee, provided all samples. Notes on the study in general: Naive CD4 clonotype sharing across several donors was 5% to 6%.

The source of this sequence is a young man in good health. Some clones in this sample may be carry-over from other donors' samples. The sequenced sample consisted of memory CD8+ T cells from PBMCs. Noted subset: CD45RO+ cells pooled with CCR7-negative TemRA cells. The rearrangement joins TRBV7-9 to TRBJ2-2; 9 bases line up with TRBD1. Written as DNA, the CDR3 is TGTGCCAGCGGGGACAGGGCAAACACCGGGGAGCTGTTTTTT. Translation: CASGDRANTGELFF.